This record looks at one TCR beta chain sequence and its context. Here immunoSEQ multiplex PCR was the method, and the copy in TCRdb shows in-frame clones only, minus some. The table shows around 9,500 clones, with 88% occurring only once. This specimen belongs to a study of graft-versus-host responses after intestinal transplantation. The germline V gene encodes CDR1 MDHEN and CDR2 SYDVKM. The CDR3 length is 16 residues. Deletions cut 8 bases from V and 5 bases from J, with 21 bases between. Source: PBMCs, taken 242 days after intestinal transplant. This TCR was sampled from a human patient who received an intestinal transplant, so some T cells may come from the graft donor. The chain recombines TRBV28 with TRBJ2-2, with a possible D match to TRBD1 (5 bases). CDR3 sequence: CASRSFSRRVTGELFF. CDR3 coding DNA: TGTGCCAGCCGCAGTTTCTCTCGCAGGGTGACCGGGGAGCTGTTTTTT.